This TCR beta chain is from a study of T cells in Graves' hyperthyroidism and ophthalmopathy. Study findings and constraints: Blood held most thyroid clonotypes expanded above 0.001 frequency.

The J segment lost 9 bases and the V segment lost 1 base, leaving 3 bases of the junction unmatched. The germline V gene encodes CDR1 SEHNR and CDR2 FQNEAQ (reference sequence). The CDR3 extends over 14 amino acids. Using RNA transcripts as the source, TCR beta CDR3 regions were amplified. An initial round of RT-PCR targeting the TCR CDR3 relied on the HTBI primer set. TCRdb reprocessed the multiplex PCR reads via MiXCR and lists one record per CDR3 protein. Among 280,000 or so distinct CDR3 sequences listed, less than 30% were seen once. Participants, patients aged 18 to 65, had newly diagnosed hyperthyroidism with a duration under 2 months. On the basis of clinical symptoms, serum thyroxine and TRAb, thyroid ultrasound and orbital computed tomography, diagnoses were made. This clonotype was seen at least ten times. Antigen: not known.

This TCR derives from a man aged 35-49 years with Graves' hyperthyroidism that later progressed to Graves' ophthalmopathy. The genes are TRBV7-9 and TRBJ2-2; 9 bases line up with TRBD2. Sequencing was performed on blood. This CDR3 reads CASSLVAGARELFF. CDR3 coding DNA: TGTGCCAGCAGCTTAGTAGCGGGAGCAAGGGAGCTGTTTTTT.